This TCR beta chain stems from a study of cytomegalovirus exposure and HLA in healthy donors. Study-level points and caveats: A subsequent analysis found that TCR clusters from the first cohort also tended to co-occur in the 130 or so validation repertoires, with roughly 95% of cluster scores above 0.

Points on this clone: The target antigen is unknown.

Clones were read by immunoSEQ multiplex PCR, and TCRdb kept only the in-frame ones, dropping some. The profile shows tens of thousands of clones, over 85% of them singletons. The ends lost 5 bases at V and 1 base at J; junction bases unmatched: 3. The CDR3 runs to 15 residues. CDR1 and CDR2 (germline): SGHVS, FNYEAQ. The origin of this receptor is a man younger than 35 in good health and CMV-seropositive. Sequenced input: PBMCs. The V and J genes are TRBV7-6 and TRBJ2-5; 11 bases are shared with TRBD2. CDR3 protein: CASSPGTSGQETQYF. The CDR3 nucleotides are TGTGCCAGCAGCCCAGGGACTAGCGGCCAAGAGACCCAGTACTTC.